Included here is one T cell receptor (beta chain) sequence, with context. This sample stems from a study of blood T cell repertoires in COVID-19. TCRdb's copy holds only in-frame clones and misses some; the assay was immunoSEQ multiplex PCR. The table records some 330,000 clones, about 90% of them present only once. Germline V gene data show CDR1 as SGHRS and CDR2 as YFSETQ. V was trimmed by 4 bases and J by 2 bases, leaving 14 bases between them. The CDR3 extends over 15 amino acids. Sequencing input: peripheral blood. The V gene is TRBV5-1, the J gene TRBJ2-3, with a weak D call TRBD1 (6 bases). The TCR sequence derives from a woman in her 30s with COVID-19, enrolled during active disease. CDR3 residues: CASSAMDSYTDTQYF. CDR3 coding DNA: TGCGCCAGCAGCGCGATGGACAGCTACACAGATACGCAGTATTTT.